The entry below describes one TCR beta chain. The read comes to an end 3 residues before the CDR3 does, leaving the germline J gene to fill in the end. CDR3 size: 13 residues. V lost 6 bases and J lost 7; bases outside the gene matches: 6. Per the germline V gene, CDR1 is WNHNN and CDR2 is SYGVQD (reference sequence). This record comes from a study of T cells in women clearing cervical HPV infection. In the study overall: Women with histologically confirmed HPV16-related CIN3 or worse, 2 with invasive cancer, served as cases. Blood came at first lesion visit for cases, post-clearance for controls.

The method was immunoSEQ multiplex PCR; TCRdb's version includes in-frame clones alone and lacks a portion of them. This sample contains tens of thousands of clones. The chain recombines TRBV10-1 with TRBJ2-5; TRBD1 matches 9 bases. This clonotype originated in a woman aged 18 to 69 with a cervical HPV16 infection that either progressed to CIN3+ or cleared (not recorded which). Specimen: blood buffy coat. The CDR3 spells CASSRDRVGTQYF. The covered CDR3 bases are TGCGCCAGCAGCCGGGACAGGGTCGGGACC.